The clone carrying this T cell receptor (beta chain) was detected only a few times. The target antigen is unknown. This sample is drawn from a study of T cells in Graves' hyperthyroidism and ophthalmopathy. Points from the study as a whole: Separating ophthalmopathy from stable hyperthyroidism was achieved by a 13 V-J model. Within blood appeared most thyroid clonotypes that had expanded above 0.001. Ophthalmopathy was identified by the model a median roughly six months ahead of onset.

Germline V CDR1 and CDR2: SGHTA, FQGNSA. The CDR3 runs to 17 residues. The V and J ends lost 1 base and 4 bases, in that order; junction bases with no gene match: 12. Those patients with uncontrolled infection, other autoimmune disease, pregnancy or lactation were excluded. The TCR beta CDR3 regions underwent amplification using RNA transcripts as the source. Initially, a first-round RT-PCR of the TCR CDR3 employed the HTBI primer set. TCRdb recomputed calls from the multiplex PCR reads with MiXCR, one row per CDR3 protein. The data hold over 650,000 distinct CDR3 sequences, with just under 45% observed a single time.

The chain recombines TRBV7-2 with TRBJ1-1, with TRBD1 matching over 7 bases. The source of this sequence is an adult man with Graves' disease, either hyperthyroidism or ophthalmopathy (not recorded which). The sample was peripheral blood or thyroid tissue (not recorded which). The CDR3 region has the DNA TGTGCCAGCAGCTTAGGGCCAGGGGGGACCTTGGGCACTGAAGCTTTCTTT. Residues: CASSLGPGGTLGTEAFF.